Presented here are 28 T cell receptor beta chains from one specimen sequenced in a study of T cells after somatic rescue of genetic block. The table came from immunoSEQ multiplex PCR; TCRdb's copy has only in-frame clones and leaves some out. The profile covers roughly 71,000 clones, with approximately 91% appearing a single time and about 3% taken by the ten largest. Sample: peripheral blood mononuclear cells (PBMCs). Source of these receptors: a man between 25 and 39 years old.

The CDR3 DNA follows: TGTGCCAGCAGTGTACAGACCCCAACGCCTTACGAGCAGTACTTC. Its protein product is CASSVQTPTPYEQYF. This chain uses TRBV2 with TRBJ2-7; unclear D gene. Per the germline V gene, CDR1 is SNHLY and CDR2 is FYNNEI. CDR3 size: 15 residues. With 4 bases removed from V and 4 bases from J, the gap between germline ends came to 17 bases.

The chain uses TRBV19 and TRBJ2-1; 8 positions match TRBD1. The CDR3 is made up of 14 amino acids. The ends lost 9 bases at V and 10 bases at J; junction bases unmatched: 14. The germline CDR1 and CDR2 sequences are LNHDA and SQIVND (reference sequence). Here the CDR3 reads CASNSGGPLMEQFF. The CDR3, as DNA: TGTGCCAGCAATTCAGGGGGCCCACTGATGGAGCAGTTCTTC. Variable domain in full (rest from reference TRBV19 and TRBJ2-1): DGGITQSPKYLFRKEGQNVTLSCEQNLNHDAMYWYRQDPGQGLRLIYYSQIVNDFQKGDIAEGYSVSREKKESFPLTVTSAQKNPTAFYLCASNSGGPLMEQFFGPGTRLTVL.

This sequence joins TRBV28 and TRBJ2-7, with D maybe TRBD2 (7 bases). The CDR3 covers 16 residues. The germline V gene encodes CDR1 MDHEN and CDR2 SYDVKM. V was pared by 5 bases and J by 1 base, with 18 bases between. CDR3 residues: CASSAPAGAPSYEQYF. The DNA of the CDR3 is TGTGCCAGCAGTGCCCCCGCGGGGGCGCCTTCCTACGAGCAGTACTTC.

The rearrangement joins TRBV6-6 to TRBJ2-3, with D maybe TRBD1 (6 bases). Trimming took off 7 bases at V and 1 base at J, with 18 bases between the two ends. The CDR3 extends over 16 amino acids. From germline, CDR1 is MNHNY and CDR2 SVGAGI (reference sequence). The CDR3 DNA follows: TGTGCCAGCACCCTTAACAGGGAGAGAGGCACAGATACGCAGTATTTT. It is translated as CASTLNRERGTDTQYF.

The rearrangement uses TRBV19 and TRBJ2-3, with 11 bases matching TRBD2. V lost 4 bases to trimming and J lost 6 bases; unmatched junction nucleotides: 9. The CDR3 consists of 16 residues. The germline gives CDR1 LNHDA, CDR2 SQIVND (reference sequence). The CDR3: CASSTGTSGWGDTQYF. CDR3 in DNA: TGTGCCAGTAGTACTGGGACTAGCGGATGGGGGGATACGCAGTATTTT.

The DNA for the CDR3 is TGTGCCAGCAGCCCAGAGGCCTACAATGAGCAGTTCTTC. Amino acid sequence: CASSPEAYNEQFF. V and J are TRBV2 and TRBJ2-1; no clear D. This CDR3 is built from 13 residues. Trimming left V 6 bases short and J 2 bases short, with 8 bases between. The germline gives CDR1 SNHLY, CDR2 FYNNEI.

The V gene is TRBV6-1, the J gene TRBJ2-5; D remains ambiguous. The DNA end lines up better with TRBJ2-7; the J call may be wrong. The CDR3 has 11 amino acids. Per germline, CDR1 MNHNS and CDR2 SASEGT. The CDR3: CASRNFYEQYF. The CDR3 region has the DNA TGTGCCAGCAGGAATTTTTACGAGCAGTACTTC.

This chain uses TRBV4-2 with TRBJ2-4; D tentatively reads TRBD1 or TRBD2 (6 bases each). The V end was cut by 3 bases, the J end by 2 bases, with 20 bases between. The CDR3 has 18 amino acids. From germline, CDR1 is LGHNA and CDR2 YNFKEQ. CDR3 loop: CASSQLILGGASKNIQYF. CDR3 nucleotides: TGTGCCAGCAGCCAGTTAATATTGGGGGGCGCATCCAAAAACATTCAGTACTTC.

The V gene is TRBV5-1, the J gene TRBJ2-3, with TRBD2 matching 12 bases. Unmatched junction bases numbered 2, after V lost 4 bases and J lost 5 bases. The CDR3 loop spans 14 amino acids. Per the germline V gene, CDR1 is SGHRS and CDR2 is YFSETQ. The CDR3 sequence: CASSPGLAGDTQYF. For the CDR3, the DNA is TGCGCCAGCAGCCCGGGACTAGCGGGAGATACGCAGTATTTT.

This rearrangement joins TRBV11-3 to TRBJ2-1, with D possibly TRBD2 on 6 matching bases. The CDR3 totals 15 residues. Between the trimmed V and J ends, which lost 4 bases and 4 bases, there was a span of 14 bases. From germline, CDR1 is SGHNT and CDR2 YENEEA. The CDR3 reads CASSSPGGPYNEQFF. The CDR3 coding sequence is TGTGCCAGCAGCTCCCCCGGGGGACCTTACAATGAGCAGTTCTTC.

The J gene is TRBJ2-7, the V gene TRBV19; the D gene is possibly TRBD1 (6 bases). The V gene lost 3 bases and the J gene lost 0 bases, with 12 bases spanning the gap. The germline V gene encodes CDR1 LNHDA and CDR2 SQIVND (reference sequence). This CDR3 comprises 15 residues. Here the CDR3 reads CASSIYGQSSYEQYF. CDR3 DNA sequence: TGTGCCAGTAGTATCTATGGACAGTCCTCCTACGAGCAGTACTTC.

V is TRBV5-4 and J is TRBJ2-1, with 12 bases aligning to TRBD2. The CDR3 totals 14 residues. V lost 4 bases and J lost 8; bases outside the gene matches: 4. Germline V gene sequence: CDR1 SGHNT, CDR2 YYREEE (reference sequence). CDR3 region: CASSPTSGRHEQFF. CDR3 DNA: TGTGCCAGCAGCCCTACTAGCGGGAGGCATGAGCAGTTCTTC. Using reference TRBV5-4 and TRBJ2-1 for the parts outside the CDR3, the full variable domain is ETGVTQSPTHLIKTRGQQVTLRCSSQSGHNTVSWYQQALGQGPQFIFQYYREEENGRGNFPPRFSGLQFPNYSSELNVNALELDDSALYLCASSPTSGRHEQFFGPGTRLTVL.

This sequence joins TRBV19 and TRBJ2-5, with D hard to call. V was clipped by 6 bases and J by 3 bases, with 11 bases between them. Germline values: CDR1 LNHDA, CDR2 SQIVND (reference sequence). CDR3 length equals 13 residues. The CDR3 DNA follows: TGTGCCAGTAGCCTCCGCCCTGAAGAGACCCAGTACTTC. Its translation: CASSLRPEETQYF.

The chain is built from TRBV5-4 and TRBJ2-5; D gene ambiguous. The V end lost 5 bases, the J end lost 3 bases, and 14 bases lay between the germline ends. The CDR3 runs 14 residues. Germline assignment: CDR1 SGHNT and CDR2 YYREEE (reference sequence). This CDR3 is CASRFWGAEETQYF. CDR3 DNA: TGTGCCAGCAGGTTTTGGGGTGCCGAAGAGACCCAGTACTTC.

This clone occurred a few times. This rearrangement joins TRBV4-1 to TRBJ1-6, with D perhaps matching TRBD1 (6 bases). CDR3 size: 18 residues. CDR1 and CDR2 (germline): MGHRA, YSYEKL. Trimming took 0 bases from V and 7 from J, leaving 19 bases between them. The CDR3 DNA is TGCGCCAGCAGCCAAGAGGGGGGCTGGAGGACAGTCAATTCACCCCTCCACTTT. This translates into CASSQEGGWRTVNSPLHF.

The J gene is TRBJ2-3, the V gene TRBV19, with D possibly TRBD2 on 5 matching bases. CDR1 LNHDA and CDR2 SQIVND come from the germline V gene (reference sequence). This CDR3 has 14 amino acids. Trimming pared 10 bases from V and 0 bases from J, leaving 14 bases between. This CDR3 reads CATRRPGSTDTQYF. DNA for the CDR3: TGTGCCACCCGGCGACCGGGGAGCACAGATACGCAGTATTTT. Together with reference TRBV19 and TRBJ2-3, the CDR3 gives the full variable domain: DGGITQSPKYLFRKEGQNVTLSCEQNLNHDAMYWYRQDPGQGLRLIYYSQIVNDFQKGDIAEGYSVSREKKESFPLTVTSAQKNPTAFYLCATRRPGSTDTQYFGPGTRLTVL.

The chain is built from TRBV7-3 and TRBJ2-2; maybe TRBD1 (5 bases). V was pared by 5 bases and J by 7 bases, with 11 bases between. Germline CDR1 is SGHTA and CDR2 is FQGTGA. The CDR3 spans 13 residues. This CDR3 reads CASSSRVRGELFF. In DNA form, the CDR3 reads TGTGCCAGCAGCAGCAGGGTTCGCGGGGAGCTGTTTTTT.

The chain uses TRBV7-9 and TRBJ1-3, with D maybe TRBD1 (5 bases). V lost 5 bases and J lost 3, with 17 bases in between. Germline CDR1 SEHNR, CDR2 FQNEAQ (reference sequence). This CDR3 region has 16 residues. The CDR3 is CASSPPGGSIGNTIYF. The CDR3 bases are TGTGCCAGCAGCCCCCCGGGGGGATCAATTGGAAACACCATATATTTT. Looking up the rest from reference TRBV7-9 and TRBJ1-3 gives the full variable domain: DTGVSQNPRHKITKRGQNVTFRCDPISEHNRLYWYRQTLGQGPEFLTYFQNEAQLEKSRLLSDRFSAERPKGSFSTLEIQRTEQGDSAMYLCASSPPGGSIGNTIYFGEGSWLTVV.

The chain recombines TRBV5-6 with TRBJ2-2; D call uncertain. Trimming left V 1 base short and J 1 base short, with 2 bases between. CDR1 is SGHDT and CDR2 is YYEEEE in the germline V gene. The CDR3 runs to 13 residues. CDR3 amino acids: CASSLKNTGELFF. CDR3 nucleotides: TGTGCCAGCAGCTTGAAGAACACCGGGGAGCTGTTTTTT.

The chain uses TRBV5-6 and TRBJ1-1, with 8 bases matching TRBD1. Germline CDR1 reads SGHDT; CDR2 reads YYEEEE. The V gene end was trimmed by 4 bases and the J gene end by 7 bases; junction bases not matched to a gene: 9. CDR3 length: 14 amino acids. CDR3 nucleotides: TGTGCCAGCAGCGGATGGACAGGGCTGGATGAAGCTTTCTTT. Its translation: CASSGWTGLDEAFF.

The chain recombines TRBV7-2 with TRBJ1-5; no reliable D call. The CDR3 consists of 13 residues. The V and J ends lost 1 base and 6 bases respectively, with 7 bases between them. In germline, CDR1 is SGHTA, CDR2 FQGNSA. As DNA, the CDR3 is TGTGCCAGCAGCTTAGACGGAACTCAGCCCCAGCATTTT. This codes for CASSLDGTQPQHF.

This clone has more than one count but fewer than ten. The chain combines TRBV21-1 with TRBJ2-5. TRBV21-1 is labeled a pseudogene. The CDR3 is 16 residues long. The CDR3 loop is CASSTWTGKYQETQYF. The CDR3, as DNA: TGTGCCAGCAGCACGTGGACCGGTAAATACCAAGAGACCCAGTACTTC.

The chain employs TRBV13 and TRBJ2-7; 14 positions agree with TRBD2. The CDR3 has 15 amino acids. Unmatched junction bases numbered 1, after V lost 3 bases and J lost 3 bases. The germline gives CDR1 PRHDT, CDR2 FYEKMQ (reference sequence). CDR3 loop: CASSLTSGRVYEQYF. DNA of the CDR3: TGTGCCAGCAGCTTGACTAGCGGGAGGGTCTACGAGCAGTACTTC.

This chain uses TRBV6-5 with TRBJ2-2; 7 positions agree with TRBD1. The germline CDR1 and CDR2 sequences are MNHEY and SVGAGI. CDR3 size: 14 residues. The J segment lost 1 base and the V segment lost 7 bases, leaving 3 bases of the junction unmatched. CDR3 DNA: TGTGCCAGCACCGACAGGGAGAACACCGGGGAGCTGTTTTTT. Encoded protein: CASTDRENTGELFF.

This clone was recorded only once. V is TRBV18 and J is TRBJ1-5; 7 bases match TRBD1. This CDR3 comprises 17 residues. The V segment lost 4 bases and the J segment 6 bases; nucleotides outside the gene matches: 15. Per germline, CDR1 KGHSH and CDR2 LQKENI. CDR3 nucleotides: TGTGCCAGCTCACTTAAATCTACAGGGGTAGTTAGTCAGCCCCAGCATTTT. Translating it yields CASSLKSTGVVSQPQHF.

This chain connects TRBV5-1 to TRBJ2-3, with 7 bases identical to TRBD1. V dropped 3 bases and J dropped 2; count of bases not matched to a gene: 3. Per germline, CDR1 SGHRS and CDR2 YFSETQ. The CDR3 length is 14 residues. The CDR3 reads CASSSGQPTDTQYF. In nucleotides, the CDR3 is TGCGCCAGCAGCTCGGGACAGCCCACAGATACGCAGTATTTT. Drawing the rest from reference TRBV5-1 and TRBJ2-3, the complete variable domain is KAGVTQTPRYLIKTRGQQVTLSCSPISGHRSVSWYQQTPGQGLQFLFEYFSETQRNKGNFPGRFSGRQFSNSRSEMNVSTLELGDSALYLCASSSGQPTDTQYFGPGTRLTVL.

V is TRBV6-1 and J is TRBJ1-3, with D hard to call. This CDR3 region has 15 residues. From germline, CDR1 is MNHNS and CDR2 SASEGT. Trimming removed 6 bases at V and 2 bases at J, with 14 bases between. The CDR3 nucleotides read TGTGCCAGCAGAACCCAGGACGGCGCTGGAAACACCATATATTTT. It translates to CASRTQDGAGNTIYF.

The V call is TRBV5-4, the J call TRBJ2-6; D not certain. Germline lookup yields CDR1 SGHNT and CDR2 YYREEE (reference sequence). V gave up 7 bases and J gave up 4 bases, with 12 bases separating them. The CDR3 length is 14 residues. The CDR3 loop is CASGKKAGANVLTF. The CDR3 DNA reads TGTGCCAGCGGCAAGAAGGCAGGGGCCAACGTCCTGACTTTC.